The 6 T cell receptor beta chains in this list originate from one sample, sequenced in a study of brain T cells in children with intractable seizures. Libraries were prepared by immunoSEQ multiplex PCR; TCRdb keeps only in-frame clonotypes and omits some of them. The table includes just under 65,000 clones, around 95% detected once. Sample: peripheral blood, taken at surgery. The receptors come from a boy less than two years old with focal cortical dysplasia and intractable seizures.

The CDR3 bases are TGTGCCAGCAGCAACCTAGCGGGAGGGCCCCATGAGCAGTTCTTC. Translated: CASSNLAGGPHEQFF. The rearrangement joins TRBV7-9 to TRBJ2-1, with 12 bases lining up with TRBD2. Germline CDR1 and CDR2: SEHNR and FQNEAQ (reference sequence). V lost 5 bases and J lost 8; bases outside the gene matches: 7. The CDR3 length is 15 residues. Using reference TRBV7-9 and TRBJ2-1 for the parts outside the CDR3, the full variable domain is DTGVSQNPRHKITKRGQNVTFRCDPISEHNRLYWYRQTLGQGPEFLTYFQNEAQLEKSRLLSDRFSAERPKGSFSTLEIQRTEQGDSAMYLCASSNLAGGPHEQFFGPGTRLTVL.

The V gene is TRBV7-2, the J gene TRBJ2-3; D gene ambiguous. The CDR3 is made up of 15 amino acids. CDR1 SGHTA and CDR2 FQGNSA come from the germline V gene. V shed 1 base and J shed 7 bases, with 15 bases lying between them. This chain's CDR3 is CASSLVLSYVNTQYF. The CDR3 region has the DNA TGTGCCAGCAGCTTAGTCTTAAGCTACGTGAATACGCAGTATTTT.

This chain joins TRBV7-9 and TRBJ2-1, with 8 bases aligning to TRBD2. Unmatched junction bases numbered 10, after V lost 1 base and J lost 8 bases. The V gene's germline CDR1 is SEHNR and CDR2 FQNEAQ (reference sequence). The CDR3 is 16 residues long. CDR3 sequence reads: CASSLGRASGFDEQFF. The CDR3 nucleotides read TGTGCCAGCAGCTTAGGGAGGGCTAGCGGGTTCGATGAGCAGTTCTTC.

The chain employs TRBV10-3 and TRBJ1-6; TRBD1 matches 7 bases. The CDR3 extends over 18 amino acids. The trim removed 3 bases at V and 0 bases at J, leaving 8 bases unmatched. Germline V CDR1 and CDR2: ENHRY, SYGVKD. CDR3 nucleotides: TGTGCCATCAGTGACAAGACAGGGTTGAGCTCCTATAATTCACCCCTCCACTTT. Protein sequence: CAISDKTGLSSYNSPLHF.

This clone is a singleton in its sample. This CDR3 is CASSLVGRGSSYEQYF. CDR3 DNA sequence: TGTGCCAGCAGTTTAGTGGGTCGGGGGTCCTCCTACGAGCAGTACTTC. This chain joins TRBV28 and TRBJ2-7; perhaps TRBD2 as D (6 bases). CDR3 length equals 16 residues. Germline CDR1 MDHEN, CDR2 SYDVKM. The V gene lost 2 bases and the J gene lost 0 bases, with 14 bases spanning the gap.

This sequence joins TRBV4-2 and TRBJ2-3, with D possibly being TRBD2 (6 bases). Germline loops: CDR1 LGHNA, CDR2 YNFKEQ. Trimming pared 4 bases from V and 4 bases from J, leaving 12 bases between. The CDR3 covers 14 residues. CDR3 loop: CASSRLEGPDTQYF. CDR3 bases: TGTGCCAGCAGCCGGCTGGAGGGGCCAGATACGCAGTATTTT.